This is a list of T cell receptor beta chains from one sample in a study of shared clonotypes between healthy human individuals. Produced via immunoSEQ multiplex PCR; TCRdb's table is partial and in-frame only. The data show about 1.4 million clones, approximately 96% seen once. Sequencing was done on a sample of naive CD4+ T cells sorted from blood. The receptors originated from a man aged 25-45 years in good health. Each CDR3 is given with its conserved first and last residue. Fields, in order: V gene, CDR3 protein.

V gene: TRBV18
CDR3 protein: CASSPNYNRDEQYF

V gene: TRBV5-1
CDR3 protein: CASSIDPTGGGSYEQYF

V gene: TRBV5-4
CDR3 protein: CASSSGTSGRGSPDTQYF

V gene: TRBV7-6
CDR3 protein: CASSSGTGKQYF

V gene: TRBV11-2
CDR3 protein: CASRGLSSGANVLTF

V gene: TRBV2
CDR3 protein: CASSERLMNTEAFF

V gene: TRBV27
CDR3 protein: CASSLRNRNQPQHF

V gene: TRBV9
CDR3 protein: CASSPRDRVTYNEQFF

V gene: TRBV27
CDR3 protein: CASSLLGGNTIYF

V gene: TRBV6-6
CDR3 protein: CASSFLGWGEQYF

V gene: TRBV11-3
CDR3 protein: CASSLGRVREQFF

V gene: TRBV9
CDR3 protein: CASSVDGSEAFF

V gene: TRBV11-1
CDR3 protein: CASSSTSGNYNEQFF

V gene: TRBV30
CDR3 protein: CAYRRLAGFGEQYF

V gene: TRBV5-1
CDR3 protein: CASSPRDRGQPQHF

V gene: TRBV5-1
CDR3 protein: CASSRGNTEAFF

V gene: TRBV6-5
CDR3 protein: CASSSRLAGGYEQYF

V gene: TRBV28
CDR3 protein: CASSGGGGKAFF

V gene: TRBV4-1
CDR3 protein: CASSQVQGSYEQYF